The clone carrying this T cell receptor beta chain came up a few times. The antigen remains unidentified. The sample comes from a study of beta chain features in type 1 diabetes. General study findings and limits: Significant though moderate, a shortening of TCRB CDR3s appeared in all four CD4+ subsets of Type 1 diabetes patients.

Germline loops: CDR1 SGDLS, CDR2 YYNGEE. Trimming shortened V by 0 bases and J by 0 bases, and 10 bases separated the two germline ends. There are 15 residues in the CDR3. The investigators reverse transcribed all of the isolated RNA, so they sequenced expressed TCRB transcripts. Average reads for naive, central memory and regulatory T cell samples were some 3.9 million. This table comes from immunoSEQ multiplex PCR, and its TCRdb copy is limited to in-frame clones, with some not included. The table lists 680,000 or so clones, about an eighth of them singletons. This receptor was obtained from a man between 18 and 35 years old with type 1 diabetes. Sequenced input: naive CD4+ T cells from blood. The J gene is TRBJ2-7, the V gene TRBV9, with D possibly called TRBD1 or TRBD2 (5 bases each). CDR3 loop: CASSVGGIGSYEQYF. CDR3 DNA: TGTGCCAGCAGCGTAGGGGGGATCGGCTCCTACGAGCAGTACTTC.